Included here is one TCR beta chain sequence, with context. The antigen remains undetermined. This sample is part of a study of blood T cells in healthy people across ages. Across the whole study: Roughly one uniquely barcoded beta molecule per two T cells was captured.

The CDR3 covers 15 residues. Germline lookup yields CDR1 MNHEY and CDR2 SVGEGT. Then a second PCR, running about 6 to 11 cycles, was carried out with a sample-barcoded 5' primer and a J-beta primer mix. A template-switch adaptor that had 12 random nucleotides put a tag on each cDNA molecule. Each CDR3 protein gets one entry after TCRdb re-called the 5' RACE reads with MiXCR. Among hundreds of thousands of distinct CDR3 sequences listed, 52% were seen once. Donors gave around 10 milliliters of peripheral blood apiece. Whole-study results and caveats: The diversity estimates, figures obtained from one million T cells, were considered underestimates.

Sequences were obtained from blood. The V and J genes are TRBV6-2 or TRBV6-3 and TRBJ2-5; 10 bases align to TRBD2. The DNA end lines up better with TRBJ2-7; the J call may be wrong. The TCR originated in a man aged 55 to 69 in good health. DNA of the CDR3: TGTGCCAGCAGTTACTCGGCAGCGGGAGGGCGCGAGCAGTACTTC. As protein: CASSYSAAGGREQYF.